This T cell receptor (beta chain) is drawn from a study of cytomegalovirus exposure and HLA in healthy donors. In its sample, this clone was seen once. Primers included in the PCR were 60 Vbeta and 13 Jbeta primers. Some clones are missing from TCRdb's copy, which holds only in-frame ones; the method was immunoSEQ multiplex PCR. The sample has 150,000 to 200,000 clones, roughly 77% seen once. Trimming stripped 4 bases from V and 1 base from J, with 9 bases between. Germline CDR1 is SQVTM and CDR2 is ANQGSEA. The CDR3 loop spans 13 amino acids. V is TRBV29-1 and J is TRBJ2-3; D is uncertain. The source is a woman aged 50 to 65 in good health and CMV-seronegative. The sequencing input was PBMCs. Written as DNA, the CDR3 is TGCAGCGTTGTGGCAGTACGCACAGATACGCAGTATTTT. Encoded protein: CSVVAVRTDTQYF.